These 8 T cell receptor beta chains came from one sample sequenced in a study of vaccination and CD4 T cells after COVID-19. Treatment indicated: approximately 9-day PBMC culture with coronavirus spike peptide pools or control peptides (ViraFEST assay). Sequence data for DNA of cultured CD4+ T cells were generated by the Oncomine TCR Beta short-read assay. TCRdb ran MiXCR on the PCR reads and lists one entry per CDR3 protein. The table lists 11,000 to 15,000 distinct CDR3 sequences, roughly a third of them singletons. Their target antigens are unknown. The sequencing used CD4+ T cells from blood, cultured in vitro, collected after SARS-CoV-2 vaccination. These TCRs come from a human donor who had recovered from COVID-19.

The V and J genes are TRBV7-2 and TRBJ2-7, with 11 bases fitting TRBD1. The CDR3 has 17 residues. V lost 3 bases and J lost 1; bases outside the gene matches: 8. From germline, CDR1 is SGHTA and CDR2 FQGNSA. The CDR3 region is CASSFTLDRGHSYEQYF. CDR3 nucleotides: TGTGCCAGCAGCTTCACTCTGGACAGGGGGCATTCCTACGAGCAGTACTTC.

The chain is built from TRBV19 and TRBJ1-3; D is unclear. This CDR3 is 14 amino acids long. CDR1 LNHDA and CDR2 SQIVND come from the germline V gene (reference sequence). Trimming pared 7 bases from V and 0 bases from J, leaving 10 bases between. The CDR3 spells CASINAGSGNTIYF. The CDR3 nucleotides read TGTGCCAGTATTAATGCAGGCTCTGGAAACACCATATATTTT.

The V call is TRBV19, the J call TRBJ2-7; 12 bases are shared with TRBD1. Germline CDR1 is LNHDA and CDR2 is SQIVND (reference sequence). The CDR3 is made up of 13 amino acids. V trimming: 11 bases; J trimming: 4 bases; junction bases outside the gene matches: 6. The CDR3 nucleotides read TGTGCCGGCCGGGACAGGGGGCCGTACGAGCAGTACTTC. As protein: CAGRDRGPYEQYF.

This clonotype occurred a few times. The junction departs from the called germline gene at one end, perhaps through a read error. The chain couples TRBV7-7 to TRBJ2-2, with D unresolved. Looked up from germline, CDR1 is SSHAT and CDR2 is FNYEAQ (reference sequence). CDR3 length: 12 residues. The CDR3, as DNA: TGTGCTAGCAGCTTGAATTCGGGGGAGCTGTTTTTT. It codes for CASSLNSGELFF.

The rearrangement uses TRBV6-2 or TRBV6-3 and TRBJ1-5; D not certain. The CDR3 covers 13 residues. Germline-derived CDR1 and CDR2 are MNHEY and SVGEGT. V was clipped by 2 bases and J by 6 bases, with 8 bases between them. The CDR3 region has the DNA TGTGCCAGCAGTTACCCAGGCGGTCAGCCCCAGCATTTT. Protein: CASSYPGGQPQHF.

Judged by abundance, this clonotype is large. The chain uses TRBV10-1 and TRBJ1-1, with 7 bases fitting TRBD1. Germline V gives CDR1 WNHNN, CDR2 SYGVQD (reference sequence). V dropped 6 bases and J dropped 1; count of bases not matched to a gene: 2. The CDR3 is made up of 13 amino acids. CDR3: CASRGTENTEAFF. CDR3 DNA sequence: TGCGCCAGCAGGGGGACAGAGAACACTGAAGCTTTCTTT.

In its sample, this clonotype was seen a few times. This sequence joins TRBV20-1 and TRBJ2-3, with 9 bases that match TRBD2. Looked up from germline, CDR1 is DFQATT and CDR2 is SNEGSKA (reference sequence). V was pared by 5 bases and J by 0 bases, with 9 bases of the junction left unmatched. The CDR3 runs 16 residues. CDR3 DNA sequence: TGCAGTGCTCCTAGGGCGGGAGGGTCGAGCACAGATACGCAGTATTTT. Residues: CSAPRAGGSSTDTQYF.

The chain joins TRBV5-1 to TRBJ2-7; a possible D gene is TRBD1 (6 bases). The J call is uncertain, as TRBJ2-5 better fits the DNA end. This CDR3 spans 14 amino acids. The V gene's germline CDR1 is SGHRS and CDR2 YFSETQ. CDR3 nucleotides: TGCGCCAGCAGCTTTACAGGGTCCCAAGAGACCCAGTACTTC. Its translation is CASSFTGSQETQYF.